A selection of T cell receptor beta chains follows, all from one sample in a study of cytomegalovirus exposure and HLA in healthy donors. The protocol was immunoSEQ multiplex PCR, while the TCRdb copy is restricted to in-frame clones and leaves out a portion. Listed are 35,000 to 45,000 clones; 6.2% falls within the top ten. The sequenced sample consisted of PBMCs. The receptors shown here come from a man aged 25-45 years in good health and CMV-seronegative. The CDR3 runs from the conserved cysteine through the conserved F or W. The D gene is left open where the match is weak.

v_gene	d_gene	j_gene	CDR3nt	CDR3aa
TRBV5-1	-	TRBJ2-1	TGCGCCAGCAGCTTTACTAGGATATATGAGCAGTTCTTC	CASSFTRIYEQFF
TRBV7-9	-	TRBJ1-2	TGTGCCAGCAGCTCCCTTAGCGGGGAGGGCTGGAATGGCTACACCTTC	CASSSLSGEGWNGYTF
TRBV29-1	-	TRBJ1-2	TGCAGCGCATTGACAGGAGTCTATGGCTACACCTTC	CSALTGVYGYTF
TRBV23-1	TRBD1	TRBJ2-6	TGCGCCAGCAGTCAACCACAGGGGGCCTCTGGGGCCAACGTCCTGACTTTC	CASSQPQGASGANVLTF
TRBV19	-	TRBJ1-2	TGTGCCAGTACCCCGGACAGAACGTATGGCTACACCTTC	CASTPDRTYGYTF
TRBV4-1	-	TRBJ1-1	TGCGCCAGCAGCCCGCCCGGGGGGGGTACCACTGAAGCTTTCTTT	CASSPPGGGTTEAFF
TRBV9	TRBD2	TRBJ2-3	TGTGCCAGCAGCCCCCCCTCTAGCGGGGGCACAGATACGCAGTATTTT	CASSPPSSGGTDTQYF
TRBV5-6	TRBD1	TRBJ2-7	TGTGCCAGCAGCCCATCCAGGGGGTGGCAGTACTTC	CASSPSRGWQYF
TRBV19	TRBD1	TRBJ2-7	TGTGCCAGTAGTCTTGTGCCTGGGACAGGAACCTACGAGCAGTACTTC	CASSLVPGTGTYEQYF
TRBV9	TRBD1	TRBJ2-4	TGTGCCAGCAGCCCCAGGACAGGGACGGAAACCAAAAACATTCAGTACTTC	CASSPRTGTETKNIQYF
TRBV7-9	-	TRBJ1-6	TGTGCCAGCAGTTCACTCCGGGATGATTCACCCCTCCACTTT	CASSSLRDDSPLHF
TRBV29-1	-	TRBJ2-7	TGCAGCGTTGAAGATAGTTTTTCGGACTCGTATGAGCAGTACTTC	CSVEDSFSDSYEQYF
TRBV9	-	TRBJ1-2	TGTGCCAGCAGCGTAAGCGGGGACCCAGCCTATGGCTACACCTTC	CASSVSGDPAYGYTF
TRBV19	-	TRBJ2-3	TGTGCCAGTAGCCCCTTAGAGGATACGCAGTATTTT	CASSPLEDTQYF
TRBV4-1	-	TRBJ2-7	TGCGCCAGCAGCCAAGGGACAGCGACCTCGAGCTCCTACGAGCAGTACTTC	CASSQGTATSSSYEQYF
TRBV18	TRBD1	TRBJ2-5	TGTGCCAGCTCACCAGAGGGGGCGAGAGAGACCCAGTACTTC	CASSPEGARETQYF
TRBV9	-	TRBJ2-3	TGTGCCAGCAGCGTAGGAGTAGATACGCAGTATTTT	CASSVGVDTQYF
TRBV4-1	TRBD1	TRBJ1-6	TGCGCCAGCAGCCACAATCAACCAGGGGGCTTGAGCTCCTATAATTCACCCCTCCACTTT	CASSHNQPGGLSSYNSPLHF
TRBV6-5	-	TRBJ1-1	TGTGCCACCGGGGGGGGAGCTTTCTTT	CATGGGAFF
TRBV11-3	TRBD1	TRBJ2-1	TGTGCCAGCAGCTTTGGGACAGGACAGCAGAATGAGCAGTTCTTC	CASSFGTGQQNEQFF
TRBV5-4	TRBD1	TRBJ1-2	TGTGCCAGCAGCGAGGGACAGTCCTATGGCTACACCTTC	CASSEGQSYGYTF
TRBV5-6	TRBD2	TRBJ2-3	TGTGCCAGCAGCGACTTAGCGGGGAGTACAGATACGCAGTATTTT	CASSDLAGSTDTQYF
TRBV6-1	TRBD1	TRBJ1-2	TGTGCCAGCAGCTCCGGGACAGGGACTCACTATGGCTACACCTTC	CASSSGTGTHYGYTF
TRBV6-5	TRBD2	TRBJ2-7	TGTGCCAGCAGTGTAACTAGCGGGATCTCCTACGAGCAGTACTTC	CASSVTSGISYEQYF
TRBV29-1	-	TRBJ2-3	TGCAGCGTTGAGGGGAGGGGGAGCACAGATACGCAGTATTTT	CSVEGRGSTDTQYF
TRBV2	TRBD2	TRBJ2-3	TGTGCCAGCCCTCCTACTAGCGGGAGCGCAGATACGCAGTATTTT	CASPPTSGSADTQYF
TRBV4-3	-	TRBJ2-3	TGCGCCAGCAGCCCCGGGAGAAGCACAGATACGCAGTATTTT	CASSPGRSTDTQYF
TRBV4-1	-	TRBJ2-3	TGCGCCAGCAGCCAAGAGCTAAGAACAGATACGCAGTATTTT	CASSQELRTDTQYF
TRBV6-5	-	TRBJ2-1	TGTGCCAGCAGTTACTCGAGGCCCCCAGCCCCCAATGAGCAGTTCTTC	CASSYSRPPAPNEQFF
TRBV6-6	-	TRBJ2-7	TGTGCCAGCAGAACCTTTAGAGGACAGCGGATCTACGAGCAGTACTTC	CASRTFRGQRIYEQYF
TRBV18	TRBD2	TRBJ2-5	TGTGCCAGCTCACCACCTCTAGCGGGATTAGCGACCCAGTACTTC	CASSPPLAGLATQYF
TRBV9	TRBD1	TRBJ2-5	TGTGCCAGCAGCGTAGGACAGGGAAACCAAGAGACCCAGTACTTC	CASSVGQGNQETQYF
TRBV7-9	-	TRBJ2-2	TGTGCCAGCAGCTTAGCTGCCAGGGGCACCGGGGAGCTGTTTTTT	CASSLAARGTGELFF
TRBV9	TRBD1	TRBJ1-1	TGTGCCGGTGAACAGGGGGGTATGAACACTGAAGCTTTCTTT	CAGEQGGMNTEAFF
TRBV30	-	TRBJ2-1	TGTGCCTGGAGTGTACAACATGAGCAGTTCTTC	CAWSVQHEQFF
TRBV5-1	TRBD1	TRBJ2-5	TGCGCCAGCAGCTTAACACGGACAGGAGGCGAGACCCAGTACTTC	CASSLTRTGGETQYF
TRBV30	TRBD1	TRBJ1-1	TGTGCCGGGCGACAGGGGGACACTGAAGCTTTCTTT	CAGRQGDTEAFF
TRBV5-1	-	TRBJ2-2	TGCGCCAGCAGCTTGGAGGTGTTTCGGGGGTGGACCGGGGAGCTGTTTTTT	CASSLEVFRGWTGELFF
TRBV6-5	-	TRBJ2-1	TGTGCCAGCAGCCGCCCGGGCAATGAGCAGTTCTTC	CASSRPGNEQFF